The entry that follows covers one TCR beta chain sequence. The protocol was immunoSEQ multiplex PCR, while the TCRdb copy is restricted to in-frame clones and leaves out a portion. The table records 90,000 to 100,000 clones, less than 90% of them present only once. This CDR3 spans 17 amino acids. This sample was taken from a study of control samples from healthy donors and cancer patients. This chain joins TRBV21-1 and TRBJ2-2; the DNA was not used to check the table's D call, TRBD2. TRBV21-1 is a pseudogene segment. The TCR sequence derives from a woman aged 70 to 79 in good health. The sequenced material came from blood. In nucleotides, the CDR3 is TGTGCCAGCAGCAAAGAGGGACTAGCGGGAGCCCCCGGGGAGCTGTTTTTT. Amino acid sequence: CASSKEGLAGAPGELFF.